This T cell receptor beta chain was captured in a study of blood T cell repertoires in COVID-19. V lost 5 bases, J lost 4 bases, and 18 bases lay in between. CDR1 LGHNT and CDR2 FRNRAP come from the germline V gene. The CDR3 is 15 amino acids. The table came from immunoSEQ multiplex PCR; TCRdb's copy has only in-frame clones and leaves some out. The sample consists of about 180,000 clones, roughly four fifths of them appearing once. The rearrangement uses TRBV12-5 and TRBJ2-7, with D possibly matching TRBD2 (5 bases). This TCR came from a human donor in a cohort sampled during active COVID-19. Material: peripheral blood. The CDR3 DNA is TGTGCTAGTGGTCCGGCGTCAGAGGGCCGGTACGAGCAGTACTTC. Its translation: CASGPASEGRYEQYF.